The T cell receptor (beta chain) described here comes from a study of tumor-infiltrating T cells and Merkel cell polyomavirus (dated by TCRdb to about 2017). About the investigation overall: CD8+ T cells specific for the Merkel cell polyomavirus KLL epitope were examined in Merkel cell carcinoma patients. Most whole-tumor samples were roughly 25-micron curls cut from formalin-fixed, paraffin-embedded tissue blocks. Across the study, one tumor sample was obtained as a frozen nodal tumor digest and one as a flash-frozen core biopsy of a metastasis. Patients came in at different disease stages and had a median follow-up of roughly 2.5 years, ranging from about 1.1 to 6.0 years. The therapies patients received were varied and non-standardized, including chemotherapy, radiation and immunotherapies. TRB sequencing covered KLL-tetramer-sorted cells from blood or tumor-infiltrating lymphocytes in about 15 samples, plus 12 matched whole-tumor samples. Summary of the overall study and its limitations: KLL-specific TRB repertoires were diverse and mostly private, with just one public clonotype, shared by two patients, among hundreds of unique sequences. A significant MCC-specific survival advantage (P = 0.0051) was associated with tumors having more unique KLL-specific clonotypes (roughly 5-110 vs 0-3). Only a single viral epitope was studied, so T cells against other Merkel cell polyomavirus epitopes were not captured. One limitation of the study is the small sample size (n ≈ 12 patients). Significantly improved MCC-specific survival was associated with a higher fraction of KLL-specific T cells within tumors (roughly 1.9-18% versus about 0-0.15%).

By immunohistochemistry, the tumors of all patients showed robust positive staining for Merkel cell polyomavirus Large T antigen. The study included twelve Merkel cell carcinoma patients whose blood and/or cultured TIL contained robust KLL-tetramer+ populations exceeding 0.04% of CD8+ T cells. All patients were identified as Caucasian, and a median age of roughly 65 years (range 50 to 77 years) was recorded. Lymph node tumors were analyzed for patients with unknown primaries who presented with nodal disease, or when there was not enough primary tissue. The CDR3 contains 13 residues, cysteine and phenylalanine counted. Left in the record is the CDR3 DNA by itself, 39 bases read in frame from the first base. CDR1 and CDR2, per the germline V gene, are SGHVS and FNYEAQ. Trimming leaves V shorter by 7 bases and J shorter by 2 bases, with the junction holding 3 bases beyond the gene matches. Details on this clone: Which antigen it targets is not known. No clone much larger than this one lies a single base away; base qualities are absent.

Libraries were built with the immunoSEQ multiplex PCR assay. Adaptive Biotechnologies (Seattle, WA) carried out the genomic DNA extraction, TRB sequencing and normalization. In the source study's methods: Clonality was calculated as one minus the Shannon entropy of productive TRB sequences, normalized by log2 of unique productive sequences. KLL-specific clonotypes in tumors were found by matching TCRbeta CDR3 amino acid sequences to the sequences from the tetramer-sorted sample of each patient. Sourced from immuneACCESS, this table was stored by TCRdb with only in-frame sequences that have V and J called. A share of the clones is absent; for the studies checked, an unresolved V gene accounts for under half, and the remainder has no known explanation. Clone size and the V and J calls come from that table; the DNA yielded D and trimming. In all, the sample holds more than 20,000 clones, and 70% to 90% of those were seen once. 2.5% to 3.5% of the sample rests with the top ten.

This clonotype was sampled from a man aged 50 or older with Merkel cell carcinoma. The chain is assembled from TRBV7-6 and TRBJ2-3, with 7 middle bases fitting TRBD2. The source material was lymph node tissue. This receptor carries the CDR3 CASNGGYTDTQYF. The DNA sequence is given as TGTGCCAGCAACGGGGGGTACACAGATACGCAGTATTTT.